This entry features one T cell receptor (beta chain) sequence. The sample belongs to a study of blood T cell repertoires in COVID-19. About the research overall: T cells, B-cell-depleted T cells, or PBMCs supplied cDNA or gDNA.

Ages ranged from roughly 18 to 100 years, with residence in 24 US areas. All recovered Cohort 3 donors got two negative PCRs, got clearance, or saw symptom resolution. Trimming at V came to 4 bases and at J to 1 base, leaving 2 bases not matched to a gene. The CDR3 length is 15 residues. Germline V gene data show CDR1 as SGHRS and CDR2 as YFSETQ. Some clones are missing from TCRdb's copy, which holds only in-frame ones; the method was immunoSEQ multiplex PCR. The profile shows some 490,000 clones, approximately 90% of them singletons. Input material: PBMCs or T cells enriched from blood (not recorded which). This receptor was identified in a woman aged 55-70 years who had recovered from COVID-19. This chain links TRBV5-1 with TRBJ2-7; TRBD2 aligns across 13 bases. The CDR3 coding sequence is TGCGCCAGCAGCCGGACTAGCGGGGGTTCCTACGAGCAGTACTTC. The encoded protein is CASSRTSGGSYEQYF.